This is a list of T cell receptor beta chains from one sample in a study of T cells in Graves' hyperthyroidism and ophthalmopathy. TCRdb called the multiplex PCR reads again in MiXCR, with one record for every CDR3 protein. The table lists about 590,000 distinct CDR3 sequences, 12% to 15% of them singletons. Sequencing used blood. The receptors here all came from a woman aged 18-29 years with Graves' ophthalmopathy. Both conserved end residues are part of each CDR3. A D gene is named only where the DNA matches it firmly. Not all rows give a size; the values are once, few, many and, for expanded clones, a class.

J gene: TRBJ2-1; V gene: TRBV9; clone size: few; D gene: -; CDR3 protein: CASSVESRGGANEQFF; CDR3 DNA: TGTGCCAGCAGCGTAGAAAGCCGGGGCGGGGCCAATGAGCAGTTCTTC
J gene: TRBJ2-3; V gene: TRBV20-1; clone size: few; D gene: -; CDR3 protein: CSARGQEWTDTQYF; CDR3 DNA: TGCAGTGCTAGAGGTCAGGAATGGACAGATACGCAGTATTTT
J gene: TRBJ2-7; V gene: TRBV28; clone size: many; D gene: -; CDR3 protein: CASSLPFGGTYEQYF; CDR3 DNA: TGTGCCAGCAGTTTGCCCTTCGGTGGAACCTACGAGCAGTACTTC
J gene: TRBJ2-7; V gene: TRBV14; clone size: many; D gene: TRBD2; CDR3 protein: CASSQDLLAGEYEQYF; CDR3 DNA: TGTGCCAGCAGCCAAGATCTCCTAGCGGGAGAATACGAGCAGTACTTC
J gene: TRBJ1-5; V gene: TRBV6-2/TRBV6-3; clone size: many; D gene: -; CDR3 protein: CASSIGVQPQHF; CDR3 DNA: TGTGCCAGCAGTATAGGGGTTCAGCCCCAGCATTTT
J gene: TRBJ1-2; V gene: TRBV29-1; clone size: few; D gene: -; CDR3 protein: CSVEEREGVGGYTF; CDR3 DNA: TGCAGCGTTGAAGAGCGGGAAGGGGTTGGCGGCTACACCTTC
J gene: TRBJ1-4; V gene: TRBV6-6; clone size: -; D gene: -; CDR3 protein: CASSYSAIELFF; CDR3 DNA: TGTGCCAGCAGTTACTCGGCGATCGAACTGTTTTTT
J gene: TRBJ2-1; V gene: TRBV9; clone size: -; D gene: -; CDR3 protein: CASSVDGRPGNEQFF; CDR3 DNA: TGTGCCAGCAGCGTAGATGGGCGACCAGGCAATGAGCAGTTCTTC
J gene: TRBJ2-1; V gene: TRBV5-1; clone size: many; D gene: TRBD2; CDR3 protein: CASSLVAGGPDNEQFF; CDR3 DNA: TGCGCCAGCAGCTTGGTAGCGGGAGGGCCTGACAATGAGCAGTTCTTC
J gene: TRBJ1-2; V gene: TRBV30; clone size: many; D gene: -; CDR3 protein: CAWSQGSGNYGYTF; CDR3 DNA: TGTGCCTGGAGTCAGGGGTCCGGGAACTATGGCTACACCTTC
J gene: TRBJ2-7; V gene: TRBV9; clone size: many; D gene: TRBD2; CDR3 protein: CASSPQGVLAGAYEQYF; CDR3 DNA: TGTGCCAGCAGCCCTCAGGGGGTACTAGCGGGAGCATACGAGCAGTACTTC
J gene: TRBJ1-5; V gene: TRBV7-6; clone size: few; D gene: TRBD1; CDR3 protein: CASSPAVAGGGYSNQPQHF; CDR3 DNA: TGTGCCAGCAGCCCCGCGGTGGCAGGGGGAGGCTATAGCAATCAGCCCCAGCATTTT
J gene: TRBJ2-7; V gene: TRBV7-9; clone size: many; D gene: -; CDR3 protein: CASSLAGYYEQYF; CDR3 DNA: TGTGCCAGCAGCTTAGCAGGGTACTACGAGCAGTACTTC
J gene: TRBJ2-7; V gene: TRBV2; clone size: many; D gene: -; CDR3 protein: CASTGARSYEQYF; CDR3 DNA: TGTGCCAGCACTGGGGCCCGTTCCTACGAGCAGTACTTC
J gene: TRBJ2-3; V gene: TRBV7-8; clone size: many; D gene: -; CDR3 protein: CASSLRDARRAEVSTDTQYF; CDR3 DNA: TGTGCCAGCAGCTTAAGGGACGCCCGCCGGGCCGAAGTTAGCACAGATACGCAGTATTTT
J gene: TRBJ1-4; V gene: TRBV5-1; clone size: many; D gene: -; CDR3 protein: CASRRDGNEKLFF; CDR3 DNA: TGCGCCAGCAGAAGGGACGGGAATGAAAAACTGTTTTTT
J gene: TRBJ2-1; V gene: TRBV7-2; clone size: many; D gene: -; CDR3 protein: CASSSEGRVSYNEQFF; CDR3 DNA: TGTGCCAGCAGCTCTGAGGGCAGGGTCTCCTACAATGAGCAGTTCTTC
J gene: TRBJ1-5; V gene: TRBV28; clone size: many; D gene: -; CDR3 protein: CASSLVWEYQPQHF; CDR3 DNA: TGTGCCAGCAGTTTAGTTTGGGAGTATCAGCCCCAGCATTTT
J gene: TRBJ2-1; V gene: TRBV19; clone size: -; D gene: -; CDR3 protein: CASSIVHTIYNEQFF; CDR3 DNA: TGTGCCAGTAGTATCGTCCACACAATCTACAATGAGCAGTTCTTC
J gene: TRBJ2-1; V gene: TRBV6-5; clone size: many; D gene: TRBD2; CDR3 protein: CASSYFMTGLAGDEQFF; CDR3 DNA: TGTGCCAGCAGTTACTTTATGACGGGACTAGCGGGAGATGAGCAGTTCTTC